These 32 T cell receptor beta chains came from one sample sequenced in a study of CD8+CD57+ T cells in acquired aplastic anemia. Investigators profiled TCR beta VDJ and CDR3 from genomic DNA template. MiXCR, applied by TCRdb to the reads, yields one record per CDR3 protein. Of roughly 130,000 distinct CDR3 sequences in the sample, 48% are singletons; the top ten hold 2.5%. Material: sorted CD4+, CD8+, or CD8+CD57+ T cells (not recorded which) from PBMCs. These TCRs come from a human donor in good health, serving as a control.

There are many counts of this clonotype. CDR3 sequence (DNA): TGTGCCAGCAGCTTAACGGGTGGGACAGGGACAGATACGCAGTATTTT. Translation gives CASSLTGGTGTDTQYF. The V and J genes are TRBV7-3 and TRBJ2-3, with TRBD1 identical over 9 bases. Germline V gene sequence: CDR1 SGHTA, CDR2 FQGTGA. Trimming cost V 0 bases and J 3 bases; bases outside gene matches: 4. The CDR3 covers 16 residues. Supplemented by reference TRBV7-3 and TRBJ2-3, the full variable domain reads GAGVSQTPSNKVTEKGKYVELRCDPISGHTALYWYRQSLGQGPEFLIYFQGTGAADDSGLPNDRFFAVRPEGSVSTLKIQRTERGDSAVYLCASSLTGGTGTDTQYFGPGTRLTVL.

For this clonotype: The junction differs from germline at one of its ends, possibly a read error. The chain is built from TRBV6-5 and TRBJ1-2; tentatively, D is TRBD1 (6 bases). The CDR3 is made up of 15 amino acids. Germline V CDR1 and CDR2: MNHEY, SVGAGI. The CDR3 protein is CTSSSATGLIYSYTF. As DNA, the CDR3 is TGTACCAGCAGTTCTGCTACAGGGCTAATTTATAGCTACACCTTC.

The count of this clonotype is one. The genes are TRBV7-2 and TRBJ2-7; TRBD2 matches at 12 bases. Germline V CDR1 and CDR2: SGHTA, FQGNSA. The CDR3 consists of 15 residues. The trim removed 5 bases at V and 1 base at J, leaving 3 bases unmatched. The CDR3 coding sequence is TGTGCCAGCAGCGTAACTAGCGGGGGGTCCTACGAGCAGTACTTC. It is translated as CASSVTSGGSYEQYF.

Many counts were recorded for this clonotype. The chain couples TRBV10-3 to TRBJ2-7; the match to TRBD2 covers 11 bases. With 10 bases clipped from V and 4 bases from J, the junction kept 12 bases outside the gene matches. Germline V gene data show CDR1 as ENHRY and CDR2 as SYGVKD. There are 15 residues in the CDR3. This chain's CDR3 is CATTGLAVSGYEQYF. The CDR3 region has the DNA TGTGCCACTACGGGACTAGCGGTCTCGGGGTACGAGCAGTACTTC.

The V call is TRBV7-3, the J call TRBJ2-3; 9 bases are a match to TRBD2. The trim removed 5 bases at V and 2 bases at J, leaving 5 bases unmatched. Germline CDR1 reads SGHTA; CDR2 reads FQGTGA. CDR3 size: 15 residues. CDR3 residues: CASSRLAGPTDTQYF. CDR3 DNA: TGTGCCAGCAGCCGGCTAGCGGGGCCCACAGATACGCAGTATTTT.

Judged by abundance, this clonotype is medium-sized (0.01 to 0.1%). In DNA, the CDR3 is TGCAGCGTGAGACAGGGGGGCACAGATACGCAGTATTTT. Translating gives CSVRQGGTDTQYF. The chain uses TRBV29-1 and TRBJ2-3; the match to TRBD1 covers 9 bases. CDR1 SQVTM and CDR2 ANQGSEA come from the germline V gene. The CDR3 covers 13 residues. V dropped 6 bases and J dropped 1; count of bases not matched to a gene: 2.

This clonotype was counted only a few times. CDR3 amino acids: CASSVFPGLAGGPENIQYF. The CDR3 DNA reads as TGTGCCAGCAGCGTTTTCCCAGGACTAGCGGGGGGGCCCGAAAACATTCAGTACTTC. The J gene is TRBJ2-4, the V gene TRBV9; 15 bases are shared with TRBD2. The CDR3 sequence is 19 residues long. V was clipped by 2 bases and J by 5 bases; unmatched bases: 11. CDR1 is SGDLS and CDR2 is YYNGEE in the germline V gene.

This clonotype was seen at least ten times. The chain carries TRBV7-8 and TRBJ1-2, with unresolved D. Trimming left V 7 bases short and J 8 bases short, with 14 bases between. Germline V gene lookup returns CDR1 SGHVS and CDR2 FQNEAQ. This CDR3 spans 12 amino acids. The CDR3 region has the DNA TGTGCCAGCAATCCCCTCATAAGGGGCTACACCTTC. Translated: CASNPLIRGYTF.

This clonotype has a count of ten or more. The chain links TRBV12-3 or TRBV12-4 to TRBJ1-1, with TRBD1 as a possible D gene (6 bases). V was pared by 3 bases and J by 3 bases, with 20 bases between. The CDR3 loop spans 17 amino acids. For the CDR3, the DNA is TGTGCCAGCAGTTTGGGTATAGGGGGGGGTAGGGACACTGAAGCTTTCTTT. It encodes CASSLGIGGGRDTEAFF.

This clonotype has at least ten counts. The chain combines TRBV12-3 or TRBV12-4 with TRBJ1-4, with no clear D. CDR3 length equals 15 residues. The germline V and J ends were trimmed by 1 base and 4 bases, with 10 bases remaining between them. The CDR3, as DNA: TGTGCCAGCAGTTTAGGTGTGGGAATTAATGAAAAACTGTTTTTT. Translated: CASSLGVGINEKLFF.

This clonotype occurred many times. V gene TRBV6-2 or TRBV6-3 combines with J gene TRBJ1-2; D remains ambiguous. V lost 8 bases and J 4 bases, leaving 11 bases between the germline ends. The V gene's germline CDR1 is MNHEY and CDR2 SVGEGT. CDR3 length: 12 residues. As DNA, the CDR3 is TGTGCCAGCGCCAACCCCTTCTATGGCTACACCTTC. It codes for CASANPFYGYTF.

This clonotype has a single count. V gene TRBV25-1 combines with J gene TRBJ1-1, with unresolved D. Germline V lookup: CDR1 MGHDK, CDR2 SYGVNS. The V end was cut by 6 bases, the J end by 3 bases, with 26 bases between. The CDR3 is made up of 18 amino acids. Written as DNA, the CDR3 is TGTGCCAGCAGCCGATTCCGGGAGCCGGCACGGGCGGACACTGAAGCTTTCTTT. This gives the protein CASSRFREPARADTEAFF.

The chain joins TRBV2 to TRBJ2-7; the D is unclear. The CDR3 is made up of 12 amino acids. Germline V gene data show CDR1 as SNHLY and CDR2 as FYNNEI. V was cut by 5 bases and J by 7 bases, with 12 bases left in between. The CDR3 loop reads CASSYSLVEQYF. CDR3 DNA: TGTGCCAGCAGTTACTCTTTAGTGGAGCAGTACTTC.

The chain links TRBV9 to TRBJ1-2, with D unclear. CDR1 and CDR2 (germline): SGDLS, YYNGEE. Trimming removed 1 base from V and 0 bases from J, with 13 bases in between. CDR3 length: 16 residues. This CDR3 is CASSVTKDGTNYGYTF. In DNA form, the CDR3 reads TGTGCCAGCAGCGTAACGAAGGACGGGACTAACTATGGCTACACCTTC.

This clonotype was detected ten times or more. The chain employs TRBV19 and TRBJ2-3; D is unresolved. Trimming removed 6 bases from V and 0 bases from J, with 10 bases in between. This CDR3 contains 14 residues. Germline V CDR1 and CDR2: LNHDA, SQIVND (reference sequence). CDR3 region: CASSNSQSTDTQYF. CDR3 DNA sequence: TGTGCCAGTAGCAACTCTCAGAGCACAGATACGCAGTATTTT.

The sample holds many counts of this clonotype. V usage is TRBV7-8 and J usage is TRBJ2-7, with a possible D match to TRBD1 (7 bases). There are 15 residues in the CDR3. Deletions cut 7 bases from V and 2 bases from J, with 18 bases between. Germline V lookup: CDR1 SGHVS, CDR2 FQNEAQ. For the CDR3, the DNA is TGTGCCAGCACCACAGGGGCTAGCGTAACCTACGAGCAGTACTTC. This sequence encodes CASTTGASVTYEQYF.

This clonotype was seen at least ten times. DNA for the CDR3: TGCAGTGCTATTAAAACAGGGTCCATTAGCAATCAGCCCCAGCATTTT. It yields the protein CSAIKTGSISNQPQHF. This rearrangement joins TRBV20-1 to TRBJ1-5, with D perhaps TRBD1 (6 bases). This CDR3 has 16 amino acids. V shed 4 bases and J shed 0 bases, with 16 bases lying between them. The germline gives CDR1 DFQATT, CDR2 SNEGSKA (reference sequence).

This clonotype was seen a single time. The chain carries TRBV5-4 and TRBJ2-2; possibly TRBD1 for D (6 bases). This CDR3 has 15 amino acids. Looked up from germline, CDR1 is SGHNT and CDR2 is YYREEE (reference sequence). With 4 bases removed from V and 7 bases from J, the gap between germline ends came to 17 bases. The CDR3, as DNA: TGTGCCAGCAGCCAGACTCGAGGGGGACACGGGGAGCTGTTTTTT. As protein: CASSQTRGGHGELFF.

This clonotype was seen at least ten times. The chain joins TRBV7-3 to TRBJ2-1; 11 nucleotides match TRBD2. The J segment lost 5 bases and the V segment lost 4 bases, leaving 7 bases of the junction unmatched. Germline assignment: CDR1 SGHTA and CDR2 FQGTGA. The CDR3 consists of 16 residues. This chain's CDR3 is CASSYGVAGGDNEQFF. Here the CDR3 DNA reads TGTGCCAGCAGCTATGGGGTAGCGGGGGGGGACAATGAGCAGTTCTTC. Filled out from reference TRBV7-3 and TRBJ2-1, the complete variable domain reads GAGVSQTPSNKVTEKGKYVELRCDPISGHTALYWYRQSLGQGPEFLIYFQGTGAADDSGLPNDRFFAVRPEGSVSTLKIQRTERGDSAVYLCASSYGVAGGDNEQFFGPGTRLTVL.

This clonotype was observed many times. The chain uses TRBV7-2 and TRBJ1-2, with 7 bases lining up with TRBD1. V lost 6 bases and J lost 0; bases outside the gene matches: 7. CDR1 and CDR2 from the germline V gene are SGHTA and FQGNSA. CDR3 length: 15 residues. The CDR3 coding sequence is TGTGCCAGCAGTTGGGACGGGACAGCTAACTATGGCTACACCTTC. Encoded protein: CASSWDGTANYGYTF.

This clonotype appeared many times. This chain connects TRBV5-6 to TRBJ2-7; TRBD1 agrees at 9 bases. The CDR3 extends over 15 amino acids. The J segment lost 6 bases and the V segment lost 4 bases, leaving 11 bases of the junction unmatched. Germline V gives CDR1 SGHDT, CDR2 YYEEEE. This CDR3 reads CASSPAGTGSVEQYF. The CDR3 nucleotides read TGTGCCAGCAGCCCGGCCGGGACAGGGTCTGTCGAGCAGTACTTC.

As regards this clonotype: This may stem from a read error, because a much larger clone lies one nucleotide away. V usage is TRBV15 and J usage is TRBJ2-7, with D possibly being TRBD1 or TRBD2 (5 bases each). Trimming pared 7 bases from V and 5 bases from J, leaving 18 bases between. The CDR3 runs to 14 residues. Germline CDR1 is LNHNV and CDR2 is YYDKDF (reference sequence). CDR3 DNA: TGTGCCACCAACCCGGGACGGGGATTGGACGAGCAGTACTTC. This codes for CATNPGRGLDEQYF.

The genes are TRBV12-3 or TRBV12-4 and TRBJ1-2; no definite D call. This CDR3 has 13 residues. V lost 3 bases, J lost 5 bases, and 10 bases lay in between. CDR3 in DNA: TGTGCCAGCAGTTTTTCAGCTCTATATGGCTACACCTTC. Its protein product is CASSFSALYGYTF.

This chain's CDR3 is CANDIQRNYGYTF. CDR3 DNA sequence: TGCGCCAACGATATACAGCGCAACTATGGCTACACCTTC. V is TRBV10-1 and J is TRBJ1-2; D is unclear. In germline, CDR1 is WNHNN, CDR2 SYGVQD (reference sequence). Trimming shortened V by 10 bases and J by 2 bases, and 14 bases separated the two germline ends. The length of the CDR3 is 13 residues.

The rearrangement uses TRBV25-1 and TRBJ1-3; D is ambiguous. V shed 6 bases and J shed 0 bases, with 12 bases lying between them. The CDR3 is 15 residues long. Germline V CDR1 and CDR2: MGHDK, SYGVNS. The CDR3 here is CASRRSGDSGNTIYF. The CDR3 DNA reads TGTGCCAGCAGACGCAGCGGAGACTCTGGAAACACCATATATTTT.

Ten or more counts support this clonotype. CDR3 in DNA: TGCGCCAGCAGCCAAGAGACTACCTTCACAGATACGCAGTATTTT. It yields the protein CASSQETTFTDTQYF. J is TRBJ2-3 and V is TRBV4-3; maybe TRBD2 (5 bases). This CDR3 region has 15 residues. Germline V CDR1 and CDR2: LGHNA, YSLEER. V was pared by 0 bases and J by 2 bases, with 9 bases between.

This clonotype is classed as medium-sized (0.01 to 0.1%). The chain uses TRBV20-1 and TRBJ2-7, with D tentatively TRBD1 (6 bases). Germline V gene data show CDR1 as DFQATT and CDR2 as SNEGSKA (reference sequence). There are 11 residues in the CDR3. Deletions cut 6 bases from V and 2 bases from J, with 8 bases between. CDR3 nucleotides: TGCAGTGCGAGGACAGCCTACGAGCAGTACTTC. This codes for CSARTAYEQYF.

J is TRBJ1-2 and V is TRBV29-1; D is uncertain. CDR1 SQVTM and CDR2 ANQGSEA come from the germline V gene. V lost 4 bases and J lost 5, with 8 bases in between. The CDR3 covers 11 residues. For the CDR3, the DNA is TGCAGCGTTGTCCTGGAGTATGGCTACACCTTC. Translation: CSVVLEYGYTF.

The sample holds one count of this clonotype. The chain couples TRBV3-1 to TRBJ1-1, with D perhaps TRBD1 (5 bases). V lost 4 bases and J 2 bases, leaving 14 bases between the germline ends. Germline assignment: CDR1 LGHDT and CDR2 YNNKEL (reference sequence). The CDR3 extends over 15 amino acids. The CDR3: CASSPTGRYNTEAFF. As DNA, the CDR3 is TGTGCCAGCAGCCCAACGGGGCGATATAACACTGAAGCTTTCTTT.

The J gene is TRBJ1-5, the V gene TRBV19, with D hard to call. This CDR3 is built from 12 residues. CDR1 and CDR2 from the germline V gene are LNHDA and SQIVND (reference sequence). V lost 3 bases to trimming and J lost 6 bases, with 6 bases between them. The CDR3 spells CASSMRFQPQHF. Here the CDR3 DNA reads TGTGCCAGTAGTATGAGATTTCAGCCCCAGCATTTT.

This clonotype was found many times. The V gene is TRBV11-2, the J gene TRBJ2-1; 13 bases line up with TRBD2. Germline trimming cut 3 bases from V and 1 base from J; bases unmatched to any gene: 6. Germline CDR1 reads SGHAT; CDR2 reads FQNNGV. This CDR3 is built from 18 residues. The CDR3 is CASSFGTSGAFSYNEQFF. The CDR3 DNA is TGTGCCAGCAGCTTCGGGACTAGCGGGGCTTTTTCCTACAATGAGCAGTTCTTC. The full variable domain, with the rest looked up from reference TRBV11-2 and TRBJ2-1, is EAGVAQSPRYKIIEKRQSVAFWCNPISGHATLYWYQQILGQGPKLLIQFQNNGVVDDSQLPKDRFSAERLKGVDSTLKIQPAKLEDSAVYLCASSFGTSGAFSYNEQFFGPGTRLTVL.

For the CDR3, the DNA is TGTGCCAGTAGTAAGTTTCGGGGGAGTGAAGCTTTCTTT. Protein sequence: CASSKFRGSEAFF. The J gene is TRBJ1-1, the V gene TRBV19; D possibly corresponds to TRBD1 (5 bases). Trimming removed 4 bases at V and 7 bases at J, with 13 bases between. This CDR3 has 13 residues. In germline, CDR1 is LNHDA, CDR2 SQIVND (reference sequence).